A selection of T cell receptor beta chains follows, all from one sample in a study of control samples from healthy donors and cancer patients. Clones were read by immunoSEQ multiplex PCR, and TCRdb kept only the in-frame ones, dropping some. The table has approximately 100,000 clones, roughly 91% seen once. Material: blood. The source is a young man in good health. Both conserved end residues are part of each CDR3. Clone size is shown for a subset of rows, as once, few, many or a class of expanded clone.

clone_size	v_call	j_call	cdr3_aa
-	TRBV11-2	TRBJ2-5	CASSPGLGETQYF
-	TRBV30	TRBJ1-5	CAWSVAGNGNQPQHF
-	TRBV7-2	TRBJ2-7	CASSQGQGWYEQYF
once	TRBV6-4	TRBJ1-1	CASRNTGGTEAFF
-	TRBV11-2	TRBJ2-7	CASSLTSAGYEQYF
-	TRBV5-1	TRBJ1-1	CASSSGQGAKNTEAFF
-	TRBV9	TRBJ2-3	CASNPGRSTDTQYF
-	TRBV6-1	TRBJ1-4	CASSEAGGLTNEKLFF
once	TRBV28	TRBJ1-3	CASSQVTGSAGSTIYF
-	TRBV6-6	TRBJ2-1	CASSYSQRNEQFF
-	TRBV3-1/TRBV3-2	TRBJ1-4	CASSQDPFRTRDEKLFF
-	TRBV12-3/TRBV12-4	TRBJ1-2	CASSFGINYGYTF
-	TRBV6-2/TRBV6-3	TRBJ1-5	CASSYSNTNQPQHF
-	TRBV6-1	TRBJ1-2	CASSEDPGRAYGYTF
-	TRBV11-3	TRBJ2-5	CASSLGAGTGETQYF
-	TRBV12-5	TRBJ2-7	CASGQRSKVSYEQYF
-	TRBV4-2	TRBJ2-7	CASSPGLAGAYEQYF
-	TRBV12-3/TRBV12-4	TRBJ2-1	CATRRGSYNEQFF
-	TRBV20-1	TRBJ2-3	CSASPLGTGVTDTQYF
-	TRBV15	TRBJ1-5	CATSRDSAGFSNQPQHF
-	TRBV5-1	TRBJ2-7	CASSLRPGWTGGSEQYF
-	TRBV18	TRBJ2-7	CASSLDRAYEQYF
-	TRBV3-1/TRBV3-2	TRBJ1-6	CASRPSDRAVNSPLHF
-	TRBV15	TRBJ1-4	CATSTRQGTTNEKLFF
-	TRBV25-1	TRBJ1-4	CASSDGGEEKLFF
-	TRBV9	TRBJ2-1	CASSVVSGGARNEQFF
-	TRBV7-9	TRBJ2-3	CASSLSVGSRDKDTQYF
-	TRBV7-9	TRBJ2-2	CASSTTTSAGELFF
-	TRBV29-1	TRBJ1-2	CSVDTSVSYTF
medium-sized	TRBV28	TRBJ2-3	CASSPMGEGTDTQYF
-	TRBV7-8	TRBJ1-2	CASSRTGISYGYTF
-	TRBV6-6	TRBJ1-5	CASSYTGTAYQPQHF
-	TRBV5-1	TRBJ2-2	CASSFYRGSTGELFF
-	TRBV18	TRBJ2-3	CASSPRSAASTDTQYF
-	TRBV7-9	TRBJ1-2	CASSTGASGYTF
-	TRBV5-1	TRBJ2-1	CASSLGGGKVDEQFF
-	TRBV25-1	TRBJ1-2	CASSALSALLEGYTF
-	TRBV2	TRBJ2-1	CASFLAGNNEQFF
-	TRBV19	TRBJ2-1	CASSSRDRSYNEQFF
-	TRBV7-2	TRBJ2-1	CASRQLAGSYNEQFF
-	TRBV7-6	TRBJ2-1	CASSATGGHEQFF